This T cell receptor beta chain was recorded in a study of cytomegalovirus exposure and HLA in healthy donors. The donors were members of the validation cohort comprising over 100 subjects, separate from the approximately 700-subject first cohort. With regard to this clone: Antigen specificity is unknown.

Study-wide points: The study flagged approximately 180 TCR beta chains as cytomegalovirus-associated.

Trimming stripped 8 bases from V and 2 bases from J, with 13 bases between. The CDR3 is made up of 14 amino acids. Germline V gives CDR1 MNHEY, CDR2 SVGAGI. The protocol was immunoSEQ multiplex PCR, while the TCRdb copy is restricted to in-frame clones and leaves out a portion. Among some 140,000 clones, 70% to 85% were seen once, and the ten largest hold 30%. V gene TRBV6-5 combines with J gene TRBJ1-3; D is undetermined. The sequencing sample was made of PBMCs. This clonotype originated in a man under 40 in good health and CMV-seropositive. The CDR3 loop is CASQAGQAGNTIYF. In DNA form, the CDR3 reads TGTGCCAGCCAGGCAGGCCAGGCTGGAAACACCATATATTTT.